Below, 2 T cell receptor beta chains from the same sample are listed, as sequenced in a study of blood T cells in healthy people across ages. The authors ran a second PCR of roughly 6 to 12 cycles using a sample-barcoded 5' primer and a J-beta primer mix. TCRdb fed the 5' RACE reads into MiXCR, producing one record per CDR3 protein. The sample consists of 1.2 million to 1.5 million distinct CDR3 sequences, approximately 38% of them appearing once. Sequencing was done on a sample of blood. The receptors originated from a woman younger than 30 in good health.

The rearrangement uses TRBV18 and TRBJ2-5; no definite D call. Matching the DNA end better, TRBJ2-7 makes the J call doubtful. CDR1 and CDR2 (germline): KGHSH, LQKENI. The CDR3 is 14 residues long. CDR3 sequence (DNA): TGTGCCAGCTCACCACGTAACCTCCTGGACGAGCAGTACTTC. This encodes CASSPRNLLDEQYF.

The genes are TRBV6-2 or TRBV6-3 and TRBJ2-7; D gene ambiguous. The V gene lost 6 bases and the J gene lost 5 bases, with 14 bases spanning the gap. This CDR3 has 13 residues. Germline CDR1 reads MNHEY; CDR2 reads SVGEGT. CDR3 nucleotide sequence: TGTGCCAGCAGCCCCAATGGAGCCCACGAGCAGTACTTC. Translation gives CASSPNGAHEQYF.